This TCR beta chain was identified during a study of beta chain features in type 1 diabetes. Study conclusions and caveats: Moderate yet significant TCRB CDR3 shortening was seen in Type 1 diabetes patients in all four CD4+ subsets. It was among patients, rather than healthy donors, that naive, central memory and Treg TCRB repertoires appeared more similar.

Note on this clone: Its antigen is currently unknown.

Expressed TCRB transcripts were sequenced because the entire RNA isolate underwent reverse transcription. Sequencing was performed with immunoSEQ multiplex PCR; in TCRdb, only in-frame clones are kept and a portion is missing. The sample includes hundreds of thousands of clones, over 11% of them seen just once. There are 15 residues in the CDR3. V was clipped by 3 bases and J by 1 base; unmatched bases: 3. Per the germline V gene, CDR1 is SGHRS and CDR2 is YFSETQ. Sequencing was carried out using naive CD4+ T cells from blood. This clonotype was obtained from a man between 18 and 29 years old with type 1 diabetes. This chain links TRBV5-1 with TRBJ1-1; 10 bases are shared with TRBD1. The CDR3 bases are TGCGCCAGCAGCTCGCGACAGGGGGCGAACACTGAAGCTTTCTTT. Translating gives CASSSRQGANTEAFF.